Listed below are T cell receptor beta chains from one sample, sequenced in a study of cytomegalovirus exposure and HLA in healthy donors. TCRdb's copy holds only in-frame clones and misses some; the assay was immunoSEQ multiplex PCR. The repertoire holds about 130,000 clones, with around 74% as singletons. The sequenced sample was PBMCs. The receptors here all came from a man aged 25-45 years in good health and CMV-seronegative. Both conserved end residues are part of each CDR3. The order of the fields is J gene, V gene, CDR3 protein.

TRBJ2-1 | TRBV29-1 | CSPSRSYNEQFF
TRBJ1-2 | TRBV5-6 | CASSTTAAFNYGYTF
TRBJ2-7 | TRBV7-9 | CASSPRDRGDEQYF
TRBJ1-1 | TRBV7-9 | CASTPGGFPEAFF
TRBJ2-5 | TRBV28 | CASSLAGARTRETQYF
TRBJ1-5 | TRBV4-2 | CASSQGIQGNQPQHF
TRBJ2-7 | TRBV6-1 | CASSPPEVFEQYF
TRBJ2-5 | TRBV7-2 | CASSLGLAGGVQETQYF
TRBJ1-2 | TRBV30 | CAWNPDRAAGYTF
TRBJ1-2 | TRBV4-1 | CASSGPGRQGAGYTF